This T cell receptor (beta chain) was captured by sequencing in a study of beta chain features in type 1 diabetes. Notes on the study in general: The analysis here could not establish whether HLA type shapes TCRB rearrangement. The naive, central memory and Treg TCRB repertoires showed an apparent similarity that was greater among patients than among healthy donors.

Expressed TCRB transcripts were sequenced, since all the RNA that had been isolated was reverse transcribed. Sequenced by immunoSEQ multiplex PCR; TCRdb stores in-frame clones only, minus some. The sample carries about 470,000 clones, about 29% recorded once. To note about this clone: Its antigen remains unknown.

The CDR3 length is 12 residues. Looked up from germline, CDR1 is WSHSY and CDR2 is SAAADI. V was clipped by 4 bases and J by 4 bases, with 6 bases between them. Based on CD45RO/CCR7/CD25/CD127/CD95/CD27, CD4+ regulatory, stem cell-like memory, naive and central memory cells were sorted. This rearrangement joins TRBV10-2 to TRBJ2-3, with no clear D. Sequenced sample: naive CD4+ T cells from blood. This receptor was taken from a man aged 18 to 29 in good health. The CDR3 spells CASSVGPDTQYF. The CDR3 DNA is TGCGCCAGCAGTGTCGGGCCAGATACGCAGTATTTT.